This T cell receptor beta chain was sequenced for a study of T cell repertoires in cytomegalovirus infection. Remarks on this clonotype: Antigen: not known.

TCRdb re-derived calls from the reads in MiXCR, one entry per CDR3 protein. The data contain a few hundred thousand distinct CDR3 sequences, roughly 34% of them singletons. Study-level results: HLA-C-restricted CMV-specific TCR beta clonotypes prevailed in the ex vivo response.

The clonotype originates from a human donor in good health (CMV status not recorded). Some clones in this sample may be carry-over from other donors' samples. The starting material was cultured PBMCs, obtained from culture after CMV antigen stimulation.

CDR3 nucleotide sequence: TGTGCCAGCAGTTTAGCGGTCTCTAGCACAGATACGCAGTATTTT. Translated, it gives CASSLAVSSTDTQYF. V usage is TRBV12-3 or TRBV12-4 and J usage is TRBJ2-3; D gene ambiguous. The CDR3 contains 15 residues. V lost 0 bases, J lost 0 bases, and 7 bases lay in between.